The next 16 T cell receptor beta chains were all read from a single sample in a study of Graves' ophthalmopathy and Graves' hyperthyroidism. Amplified TCR beta CDR3 regions were obtained using RNA transcripts as template. The authors performed first-round RT-PCR with HTBI primers and then a second-round multiplex PCR. TCRdb reprocessed the multiplex PCR reads via MiXCR and lists one record per CDR3 protein. The repertoire holds 300,000 to 450,000 distinct CDR3 sequences, with about 17% as singletons. The sample comprised peripheral blood. Source of these receptors: an adult woman with stable Graves' hyperthyroidism.

This clonotype is a singleton in its sample. An end of the junction differs from the germline gene, which may be a read error. J is TRBJ1-5 and V is TRBV20-1; D is unclear. The CDR3 extends over 15 amino acids. CDR1 is DFQATT, CDR2 SNEGSKA, per germline (reference sequence). The CDR3 coding sequence is TGCAGTGCTAGGCCGAGTCAAAGTAGCAATCAGCCTCAGCATTTT. It specifies CSARPSQSSNQPQHF.

In its sample, this clonotype was seen many times. The chain has TRBV6-1 and TRBJ2-7; D might be TRBD1 (6 bases). Germline V lookup: CDR1 MNHNS, CDR2 SASEGT. This CDR3 has 18 amino acids. Trimming stripped 2 bases from V and 4 bases from J, with 24 bases between. The chain's CDR3 is CASSERGSGDTGRYEQYF. The CDR3 nucleotides read TGTGCCAGCAGTGAAAGGGGGTCTGGGGACACAGGGCGGTACGAGCAGTACTTC.

This clonotype was recorded at least ten times. V gene TRBV20-1 combines with J gene TRBJ2-7; TRBD1 is a possible D gene (5 bases). V shed 1 base and J shed 3 bases, with 7 bases lying between them. Germline V CDR1 and CDR2: DFQATT, SNEGSKA (reference sequence). This CDR3 is built from 12 residues. The CDR3 loop reads CSARAGYYEQYF. In DNA form, the CDR3 reads TGCAGTGCTAGAGCAGGGTACTACGAGCAGTACTTC.

This clonotype was observed at least ten times. The V gene is TRBV6-1, the J gene TRBJ2-2; tentatively, D is TRBD1 (6 bases). CDR3 length: 15 amino acids. Trimming cost V 6 bases and J 5 bases, with 16 bases left between them. CDR1 MNHNS and CDR2 SASEGT come from the germline V gene. Here the CDR3 DNA reads TGTGCCAGCAGACCCAGGGGAATGATAACCGGGGAGCTGTTTTTT. This gives the protein CASRPRGMITGELFF.

The V and J genes are TRBV7-3 and TRBJ2-7; 8 positions agree with TRBD2. The germline V gene encodes CDR1 SGHTA and CDR2 FQGTGA. The ends lost 0 bases at V and 0 bases at J; junction bases unmatched: 4. The CDR3 is 16 amino acids. CDR3 coding DNA: TGTGCCAGCAGCTTAACGGTTAGCGGGATCTCCTACGAGCAGTACTTC. As protein: CASSLTVSGISYEQYF.

The table lists this clonotype with many counts. The rearrangement links TRBV4-1 to TRBJ2-2, with D possibly called TRBD1 or TRBD2 (6 bases each). Germline values: CDR1 MGHRA, CDR2 YSYEKL. The germline V and J ends were trimmed by 6 bases and 0 bases, with 20 bases remaining between them. The CDR3 is 18 residues long. The CDR3 DNA is TGCGCCAGCAGGGTGGGCAGGGGACTTGCGGCGAACACCGGGGAGCTGTTTTTT. This encodes CASRVGRGLAANTGELFF.

This clonotype was seen at least ten times. This sequence joins TRBV5-5 and TRBJ2-7; TRBD1 matches at 9 bases. CDR3 length: 17 amino acids. Unmatched junction bases numbered 13, after V lost 4 bases and J lost 2 bases. Per the germline V gene, CDR1 is SGHKS and CDR2 is YYEKEE (reference sequence). The CDR3 sequence is CASSIIPRQGGTYEQYF. The CDR3 DNA is TGTGCCAGCAGCATCATCCCACGACAGGGGGGAACCTACGAGCAGTACTTC. Using reference TRBV5-5 and TRBJ2-7 for the parts outside the CDR3, the full variable domain is DAGVTQSPTHLIKTRGQQVTLRCSPISGHKSVSWYQQVLGQGPQFIFQYYEKEERGRGNFPDRFSARQFPNYSSELNVNALLLGDSALYLCASSIIPRQGGTYEQYFGPGTRLTVT.

This clonotype was seen ten or more times. The V call is TRBV10-3, the J call TRBJ2-2, with 8 positions matching TRBD1. V lost 10 bases to trimming and J lost 7 bases; unmatched junction nucleotides: 14. The CDR3 length is 15 residues. CDR1 and CDR2 (germline): ENHRY, SYGVKD. CDR3 DNA: TGTGCCACCGCTGGGGACAGGCCAAGAGTCGGGGAGCTGTTTTTT. Translated, it gives CATAGDRPRVGELFF.

This clonotype was detected ten times or more. CDR3 sequence reads: CASSQATSSGTYEQYF. CDR3 sequence (DNA): TGTGCCAGCAGCCAAGCAACGTCTAGCGGGACCTACGAGCAGTACTTC. The V call is TRBV4-2, the J call TRBJ2-7, with 9 bases matching TRBD2. This CDR3 is 16 amino acids long. The germline V gene encodes CDR1 LGHNA and CDR2 YNFKEQ. V was pared by 1 base and J by 2 bases, with 6 bases of the junction left unmatched.

In its sample, this clonotype was seen many times. The rearrangement uses TRBV5-1 and TRBJ1-6; D is ambiguous. The CDR3 is 15 amino acids. The V and J ends lost 0 bases and 7 bases respectively, with 11 bases between them. Germline loops: CDR1 SGHRS, CDR2 YFSETQ. Here the CDR3 DNA reads TGCGCCAGCAGCTTGGTCGTGGGTCAAAATTCACCCCTCCACTTT. Translated, it gives CASSLVVGQNSPLHF.

The sample holds many counts of this clonotype. The chain links TRBV7-3 to TRBJ1-6, with D uncertain. The V end lost 0 bases, the J end lost 8 bases, and 5 bases lay between the germline ends. The germline gives CDR1 SGHTA, CDR2 FQGTGA. This CDR3 spans 13 amino acids. The CDR3: CASSLTRDSPLHF. The CDR3 DNA reads TGTGCCAGCAGCTTAACGCGGGATTCACCCCTCCACTTT.

A word on this clonotype: Given a much more abundant clone one base away, this may be a read error. As the CDR3 is not closed by the conserved phenylalanine or tryptophan, this likely results from a read error. The J gene is TRBJ2-7, the V gene TRBV7-8, with TRBD2 identical over 8 bases. Germline V gives CDR1 SGHVS, CDR2 FQNEAQ. This CDR3 comprises 17 residues. V was clipped by 5 bases and J by 2 bases; unmatched bases: 14. Here the CDR3 reads CASSPVRAGTRAYEQYS. The CDR3 DNA follows: TGTGCCAGCAGCCCTGTTAGGGCCGGGACTAGAGCCTACGAGCAGTACTCC.

This clonotype was detected many times. The chain joins TRBV20-1 to TRBJ2-2, with TRBD2 matching 11 bases. The CDR3 consists of 17 residues. J gave up 8 bases and V 6 bases, and 17 bases lay outside the gene matches. Germline CDR1 reads DFQATT; CDR2 reads SNEGSKA (reference sequence). As DNA, the CDR3 is TGCAGTGCACACACCTCGGGGCTAGCGGGAGGTCAAGGGGAGCTGTTTTTT. This codes for CSAHTSGLAGGQGELFF.

The chain is built from TRBV6-4 and TRBJ1-2; 8 bases align to TRBD1. The junction had 16 bases not matched to a gene; V was cut back by 2 bases and J by 5 bases. Germline values: CDR1 MRHNA, CDR2 SNTAGT. The CDR3 runs to 18 residues. The CDR3 DNA reads as TGTGCCAGCAGTGACACGAAACCCATCAGGGGGCTGGAATATGGCTACACCTTC. It yields the protein CASSDTKPIRGLEYGYTF.

This clonotype was counted at least ten times. This chain joins TRBV20-1 and TRBJ2-4, with no clear D. This CDR3 comprises 15 residues. The V gene lost 0 bases and the J gene lost 2 bases, with 11 bases spanning the gap. CDR1 DFQATT and CDR2 SNEGSKA come from the germline V gene (reference sequence). The CDR3, as DNA: TGCAGTGCTAGAGATATGGGAAGGTCCAAAAACATTCAGTACTTC. Protein sequence: CSARDMGRSKNIQYF.

This clonotype was seen more than once but under ten times. V and J are TRBV5-6 and TRBJ2-2; D perhaps matches TRBD2 (6 bases). The CDR3 extends over 16 amino acids. Trimming removed 2 bases from V and 2 bases from J, with 13 bases in between. Germline CDR1 SGHDT, CDR2 YYEEEE. The CDR3 sequence: CASSFWVRGNTGELFF. The DNA of the CDR3 is TGTGCCAGCAGCTTTTGGGTGCGGGGAAACACCGGGGAGCTGTTTTTT. Together with reference TRBV5-6 and TRBJ2-2, the CDR3 gives the full variable domain: DAGVTQSPTHLIKTRGQQVTLRCSPKSGHDTVSWYQQALGQGPQFIFQYYEEEERQRGNFPDRFSGHQFPNYSSELNVNALLLGDSALYLCASSFWVRGNTGELFFGEGSRLTVL.